This T cell receptor (beta chain) was sequenced for a study of post-analysis software for immune sequencing data. The wider study: Relapsing-remitting, secondary progressive and progressive-relapsing forms made up the multiple sclerosis disease courses.

The study, taken as a whole, reports: Comparison of patients with controls showed about 5 TRBV segments more frequent in patients, TRBV5-6, TRBV5-1 and TRBV20-1 among them.

This CDR3 spans 13 amino acids. The germline V and J ends were trimmed by 6 bases and 1 base, with 13 bases remaining between them. CDR1 and CDR2 (germline): DFQATT, SNEGSKA (reference sequence). Sequencing libraries made from TCR beta cDNA carried unique molecular identifiers. One entry per CDR3 protein results from TCRdb running MiXCR on the PCR reads. The table lists about 800,000 distinct CDR3 sequences, roughly 29% of them singletons. Worth noting for this clonotype: Its antigen is not identified.

This TCR derives from a girl aged 10 to 17 with multiple sclerosis. This chain connects TRBV20-1 to TRBJ2-7; unclear D gene. Sequencing was performed on blood. CDR3: CSAEVTASYEQYF. The CDR3, as DNA: TGCAGTGCCGAGGTTACGGCTTCCTACGAGCAGTACTTC.